This TCR beta chain was identified during a study of T-cell reconstitution after alpha-beta-depleted transplantation in children. With respect to this clonotype: Antigen specificity is unknown.

The study, taken as a whole, reports: It was newly produced T cells that mostly accounted for T-cell counts and diversity one year after transplant.

Preparation of the TCRbeta library used unique molecular identifiers. TCRdb called the PCR reads again in MiXCR, with one record for every CDR3 protein. The repertoire holds some 120,000 distinct CDR3 sequences, with 20% to 25% as singletons. The CDR3 consists of 20 residues. Germline V gene lookup returns CDR1 SGHRS and CDR2 YFSETQ. V lost 3 bases, J lost 12 bases, and 32 bases stayed unmatched. Sequencing was performed on PBMCs, mostly from graft donor cells, taken 180 days after TCRalphabeta/CD19-depleted stem cell transplant. This clonotype originated in a male patient between 2 and 9 years old who had a stem cell transplant for chronic granulomatous disease, so the T cells may come from the graft donor. V gene TRBV5-1 combines with J gene TRBJ2-7; 8 positions match TRBD1. The DNA for the CDR3 is TGCGCCAGCAGCTCGTCTGTCGCCTCATCGTTTTTTGGACAGGGTCTACGATGGTACTTC. It codes for CASSSSVASSFFGQGLRWYF.